The 7 T cell receptor beta chains below were found in one sample sequenced in a study of monozygotic twins with inflammatory bowel disease. TCRdb re-called the 5' RACE reads and shows each CDR3 protein once, DNA omitted. This sample contains a few hundred thousand distinct CDR3 sequences. The sequencing input was blood. All receptors derive from a human donor with ulcerative colitis or Crohn's disease, or a healthy co-twin of an affected twin (not recorded which).

The chain recombines TRBV11-2 with TRBJ1-4; TCRdb lists TRBD1, though no DNA is available to test this call. The CDR3 runs 14 residues. The germline CDR1 and CDR2 sequences are SGHAT and FQNNGV. CDR3: CASSPGQGWEKLFF.

J is TRBJ1-5 and V is TRBV23-1. TRBV23-1 falls under the ORF class, with uncertain function. This CDR3 has 16 residues. The CDR3 loop reads CASSQGRSGGNQPQHF.

The chain couples TRBV15 to TRBJ1-5; the D call of TRBD1 rests on TCRdb alone, since no DNA is present to check it. The CDR3 is 16 amino acids. The germline CDR1 and CDR2 sequences are LNHNV and YYDKDF (reference sequence). The CDR3 reads CATSSHRGNSNQPQHF.

The rearrangement links TRBV10-3 to TRBJ2-7; TCRdb's assignment of TRBD1 cannot be checked, as there is no DNA. The CDR3 totals 15 residues. Germline values: CDR1 ENHRY, CDR2 SYGVKD. This CDR3 is CAISEPLTGTYEQYF.

The chain couples TRBV5-5 to TRBJ2-1. The germline CDR1 and CDR2 sequences are SGHKS and YYEKEE (reference sequence). This CDR3 spans 12 amino acids. CDR3 amino acids: CASSTISNEQFF.

The V gene is TRBV27, the J gene TRBJ2-7; TCRdb indicates TRBD2, and absent DNA this call remains unverified. This CDR3 comprises 15 residues. Looked up from germline, CDR1 is MNHEY and CDR2 is SMNVEV (reference sequence). The CDR3 reads CASSLSPSGVYEQYF.

The chain links TRBV29-1 to TRBJ2-5; the D call from TCRdb, TRBD1, cannot be confirmed without DNA. The CDR3 has 12 residues. Germline V gives CDR1 SQVTM, CDR2 ANQGSEA. The CDR3 reads CSVDQGQETQYF.